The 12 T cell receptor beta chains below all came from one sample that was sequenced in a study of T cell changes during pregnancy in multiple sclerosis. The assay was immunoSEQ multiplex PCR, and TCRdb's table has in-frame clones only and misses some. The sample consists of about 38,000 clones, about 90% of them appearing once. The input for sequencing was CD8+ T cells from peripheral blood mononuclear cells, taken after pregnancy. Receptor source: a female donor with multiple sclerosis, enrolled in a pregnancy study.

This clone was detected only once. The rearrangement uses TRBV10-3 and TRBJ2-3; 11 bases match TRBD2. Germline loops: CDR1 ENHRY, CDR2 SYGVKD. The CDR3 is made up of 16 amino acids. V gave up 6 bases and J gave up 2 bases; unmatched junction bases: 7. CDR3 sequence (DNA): TGTGCCATCAGGACGACTAGCGGGATAAACACAGATACGCAGTATTTT. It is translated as CAIRTTSGINTDTQYF.

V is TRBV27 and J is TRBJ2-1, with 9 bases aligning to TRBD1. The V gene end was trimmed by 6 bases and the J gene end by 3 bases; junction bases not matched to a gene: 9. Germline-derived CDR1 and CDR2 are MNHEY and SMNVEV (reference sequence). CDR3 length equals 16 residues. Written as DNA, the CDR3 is TGTGCCAGCAGACCCTCGCCGGGACAGGGCTACAATGAGCAGTTCTTC. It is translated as CASRPSPGQGYNEQFF.

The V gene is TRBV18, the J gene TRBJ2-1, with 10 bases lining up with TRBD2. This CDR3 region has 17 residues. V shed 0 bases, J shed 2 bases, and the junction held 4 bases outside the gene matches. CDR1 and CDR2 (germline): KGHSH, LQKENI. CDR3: CASSPPILAGTYNEQFF. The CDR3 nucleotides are TGTGCCAGCTCACCACCGATACTAGCGGGGACCTACAATGAGCAGTTCTTC.

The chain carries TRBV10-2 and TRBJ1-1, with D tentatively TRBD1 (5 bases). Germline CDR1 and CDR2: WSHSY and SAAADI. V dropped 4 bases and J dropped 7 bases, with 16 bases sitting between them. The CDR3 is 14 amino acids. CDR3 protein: CASSGRGDGGEAFF. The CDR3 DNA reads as TGCGCCAGCAGTGGTCGGGGGGACGGAGGTGAAGCTTTCTTT.

CDR3: CASSSQPVYEQYF. CDR3 sequence (DNA): TGTGCCAGCAGCTCACAGCCGGTATACGAGCAGTACTTC. V and J are TRBV7-9 and TRBJ2-7, with D unresolved. This CDR3 spans 13 amino acids. Germline V gene lookup returns CDR1 SEHNR and CDR2 FQNEAQ (reference sequence). The germline V and J ends were trimmed by 4 bases and 4 bases, with 11 bases remaining between them.

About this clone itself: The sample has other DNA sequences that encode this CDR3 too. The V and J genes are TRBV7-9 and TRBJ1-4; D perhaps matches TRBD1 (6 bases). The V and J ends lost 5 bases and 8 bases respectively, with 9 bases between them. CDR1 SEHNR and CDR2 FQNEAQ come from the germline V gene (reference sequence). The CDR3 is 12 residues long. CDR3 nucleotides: TGTGCCAGCAGCCCGGACAGAGAAAAACTGTTTTTT. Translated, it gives CASSPDREKLFF.

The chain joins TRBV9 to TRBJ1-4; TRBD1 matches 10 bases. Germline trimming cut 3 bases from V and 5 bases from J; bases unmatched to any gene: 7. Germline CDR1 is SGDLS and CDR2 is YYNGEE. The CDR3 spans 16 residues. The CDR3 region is CASSATGGGPNEKLFF. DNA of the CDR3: TGTGCCAGCAGCGCGACAGGGGGCGGGCCGAATGAAAAACTGTTTTTT.

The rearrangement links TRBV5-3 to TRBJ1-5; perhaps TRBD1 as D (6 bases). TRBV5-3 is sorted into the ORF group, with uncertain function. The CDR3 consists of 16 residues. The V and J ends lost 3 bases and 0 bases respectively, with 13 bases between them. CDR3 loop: CARSYTGPYSNQPQHF. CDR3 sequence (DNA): TGTGCCAGAAGCTACACAGGGCCGTATAGCAATCAGCCCCAGCATTTT.

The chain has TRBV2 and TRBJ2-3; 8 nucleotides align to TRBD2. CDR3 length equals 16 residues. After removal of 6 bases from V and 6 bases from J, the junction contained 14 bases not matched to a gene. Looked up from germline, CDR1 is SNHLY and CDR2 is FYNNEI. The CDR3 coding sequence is TGTGCCAGCAGCGCCTCGGGAGGGAGGGCCAGGGATACGCAGTATTTT. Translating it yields CASSASGGRARDTQYF.

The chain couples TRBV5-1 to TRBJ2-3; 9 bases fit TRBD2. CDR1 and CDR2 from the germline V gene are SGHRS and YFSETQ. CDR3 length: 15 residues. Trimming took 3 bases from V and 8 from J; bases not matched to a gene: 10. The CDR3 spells CASSSEAGGSGTQYF. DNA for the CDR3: TGCGCCAGCAGCTCAGAAGCGGGAGGATCTGGTACGCAGTATTTT.

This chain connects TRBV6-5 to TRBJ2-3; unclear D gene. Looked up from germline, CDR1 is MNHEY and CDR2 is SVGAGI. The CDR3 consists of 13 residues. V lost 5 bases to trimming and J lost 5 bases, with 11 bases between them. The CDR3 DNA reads TGTGCCAGCAGTCCAGACATCGGAGATACGCAGTATTTT. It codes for CASSPDIGDTQYF.

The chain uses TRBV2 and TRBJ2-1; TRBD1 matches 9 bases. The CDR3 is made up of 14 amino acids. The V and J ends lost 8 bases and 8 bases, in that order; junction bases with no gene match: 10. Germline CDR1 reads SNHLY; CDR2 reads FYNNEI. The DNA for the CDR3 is TGTGCCAGCCTGAGACAGGGGGGGTTTGATGAGCAGTTCTTC. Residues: CASLRQGGFDEQFF.